The 21 T cell receptor beta chains below were found in one sample sequenced in a study of cytomegalovirus exposure and HLA in healthy donors. PCR primers comprised 60 Vbeta and 13 Jbeta primers. The assay was immunoSEQ multiplex PCR, and TCRdb's table has in-frame clones only and misses some. The sample has 150,000 to 200,000 clones, approximately 65% seen once. The sequencing sample was made of PBMCs. The receptors come from a man in his forties in good health and CMV-seronegative.

This sequence joins TRBV7-9 and TRBJ1-2, with 9 bases fitting TRBD1. Trimming removed 6 bases from V and 0 bases from J; junction bases left unmatched: 11. The CDR3 totals 17 residues. The germline V gene has CDR1 SEHNR and CDR2 FQNEAQ (reference sequence). The CDR3 DNA is TGTGCCAGCAGTTCTTCCGGGACAGGGATTTCTAACTATGGCTACACCTTC. Translating it yields CASSSSGTGISNYGYTF.

The J gene is TRBJ2-7, the V gene TRBV5-1, with TRBD1 identical over 10 bases. The V and J ends lost 4 bases and 2 bases, in that order; junction bases with no gene match: 9. The CDR3 runs 16 residues. Germline V CDR1 and CDR2: SGHRS, YFSETQ. CDR3: CASSPQGTGVAYEQYF. The CDR3 DNA reads TGCGCCAGCAGCCCACAGGGGACAGGGGTCGCCTACGAGCAGTACTTC.

This CDR3 reads CASRGPGQANQPQHF. In DNA form, the CDR3 reads TGTGCCAGCAGGGGACCGGGACAGGCAAATCAGCCCCAGCATTTT. The V and J genes are TRBV6-1 and TRBJ1-5, with 8 bases that match TRBD1. Trimming cost V 6 bases and J 4 bases; bases outside gene matches: 8. Germline V CDR1 and CDR2: MNHNS, SASEGT. The CDR3 totals 15 residues.

This clone was recorded once. The gene calls are TRBV7-9 and TRBJ1-2; D remains ambiguous. V lost 5 bases and J lost 2, with 12 bases in between. The CDR3 has 14 amino acids. The V gene's germline CDR1 is SEHNR and CDR2 FQNEAQ (reference sequence). The CDR3 here is CASSPSVRNYGYTF. CDR3 DNA: TGTGCCAGCAGCCCTAGCGTCAGGAACTATGGCTACACCTTC.

This chain connects TRBV13 to TRBJ2-4; 7 bases align to TRBD1. The junction had 5 bases not matched to a gene; V was cut back by 4 bases and J by 8 bases. This CDR3 comprises 13 residues. CDR1 and CDR2 from the germline V gene are PRHDT and FYEKMQ (reference sequence). The CDR3 DNA reads TGTGCCAGCAGCTCTTACAGGGGATACATTCAGTACTTC. Amino acid sequence: CASSSYRGYIQYF.

This chain connects TRBV4-3 to TRBJ1-1; D not certain. V gave up 1 base and J gave up 3 bases, with 12 bases separating them. Germline V CDR1 and CDR2: LGHNA, YSLEER. CDR3 length equals 15 residues. For the CDR3, the DNA is TGCGCCAGCAGCCAAGGGTATGGCAGGTACACTGAAGCTTTCTTT. This gives the protein CASSQGYGRYTEAFF.

This chain uses TRBV7-2 with TRBJ2-7; the D gene is possibly TRBD2 (5 bases). Germline values: CDR1 SGHTA, CDR2 FQGNSA. This CDR3 spans 14 amino acids. Deletions cut 5 bases from V and 3 bases from J, with 14 bases between. CDR3 bases: TGTGCCAGCAGCCGCTCCGGGAACTACTACGAGCAGTACTTC. Translated, it gives CASSRSGNYYEQYF.

V usage is TRBV19 and J usage is TRBJ1-5, with 8 bases matching TRBD1. Germline CDR1 and CDR2: LNHDA and SQIVND (reference sequence). The CDR3 extends over 14 amino acids. With V trimmed by 6 bases and J by 9 bases, 10 bases remained unmatched. CDR3 residues: CASRTTGDYRPQHF. The CDR3 region has the DNA TGTGCCAGTAGGACGACAGGGGATTATCGGCCCCAGCATTTT.

The chain links TRBV6-1 to TRBJ2-2, with D hard to call. V shed 7 bases and J shed 5 bases, with 14 bases lying between them. Looked up from germline, CDR1 is MNHNS and CDR2 is SASEGT. CDR3 size: 14 residues. This CDR3 reads CASTQRHETGELFF. The DNA of the CDR3 is TGTGCCAGCACTCAAAGACACGAAACCGGGGAGCTGTTTTTT.

The chain couples TRBV7-9 to TRBJ2-1, with D unresolved. With 3 bases removed from V and 10 bases from J, the gap between germline ends came to 4 bases. The germline V gene has CDR1 SEHNR and CDR2 FQNEAQ (reference sequence). The CDR3 loop spans 10 amino acids. The CDR3 spells CASSFQEQFF. The CDR3 region has the DNA TGTGCCAGCAGCTTCCAAGAGCAGTTCTTC.

V gene TRBV4-1 combines with J gene TRBJ1-4, with 9 positions matching TRBD1. Losses at the gene ends were 6 bases for V and 9 bases for J; bases not matched to a gene: 14. From germline, CDR1 is MGHRA and CDR2 YSYEKL. There are 16 residues in the CDR3. This CDR3 is CASRNSIGDRAKKLFF. The CDR3 DNA reads TGCGCCAGCAGAAACTCCATCGGGGACAGGGCTAAAAAACTGTTTTTT.

The chain combines TRBV28 with TRBJ1-6; TRBD1 aligns across 7 bases. The trim removed 3 bases at V and 10 bases at J, leaving 9 bases unmatched. In germline, CDR1 is MDHEN, CDR2 SYDVKM. This CDR3 is 15 amino acids long. The CDR3 DNA follows: TGTGCCAGCAGTTTTTTGTCCAGGGGGGCCTCACCCCTCCACTTT. Its translation: CASSFLSRGASPLHF.

The chain couples TRBV19 to TRBJ1-6; weak D call: TRBD1 (5 bases). The V and J ends lost 4 bases and 6 bases respectively, with 13 bases between them. The length of the CDR3 is 15 residues. The germline V gene encodes CDR1 LNHDA and CDR2 SQIVND (reference sequence). The CDR3: CASSTGHNANSPLHF. CDR3 coding DNA: TGTGCCAGTAGTACCGGACATAACGCTAATTCACCCCTCCACTTT.

V is TRBV5-6 and J is TRBJ1-1; 9 bases align to TRBD1. Unmatched junction bases numbered 7, after V lost 3 bases and J lost 1 base. Germline V gene data show CDR1 as SGHDT and CDR2 as YYEEEE. CDR3 length: 16 residues. CDR3 region: CASSSDRGDPNTEAFF. Here the CDR3 DNA reads TGTGCCAGCAGCTCAGACAGGGGGGATCCGAACACTGAAGCTTTCTTT.

V and J are TRBV7-2 and TRBJ1-1, with TRBD1 matching over 9 bases. CDR3 size: 14 residues. V gave up 4 bases and J gave up 1 base; unmatched junction bases: 1. Looked up from germline, CDR1 is SGHTA and CDR2 is FQGNSA. This CDR3 reads CASSYRGPNTEAFF. The CDR3 nucleotides read TGTGCCAGCAGCTACAGGGGGCCGAACACTGAAGCTTTCTTT.

The V gene is TRBV2, the J gene TRBJ1-4; D not certain. The CDR3 is made up of 14 amino acids. CDR1 is SNHLY and CDR2 is FYNNEI in the germline V gene. Between the trimmed V and J ends, which lost 4 bases and 6 bases, there was a span of 12 bases. This CDR3 reads CASSGLGSYEKLFF. The DNA for the CDR3 is TGTGCCAGCAGTGGACTGGGGAGTTATGAAAAACTGTTTTTT.

J is TRBJ1-3 and V is TRBV6-6, with D tentatively TRBD1 (5 bases). The CDR3 sequence is 15 residues long. The V and J ends lost 3 bases and 0 bases respectively, with 9 bases between them. Germline values: CDR1 MNHNY, CDR2 SVGAGI (reference sequence). The CDR3: CASSYGASSGNTIYF. For the CDR3, the DNA is TGTGCCAGCAGTTATGGGGCCTCCTCTGGAAACACCATATATTTT.

This clone came up a few times. The V and J genes are TRBV5-5 and TRBJ2-7; tentative D call: TRBD2 (5 bases). The length of the CDR3 is 13 residues. The germline V gene encodes CDR1 SGHKS and CDR2 YYEKEE (reference sequence). V was cut by 4 bases and J by 2 bases, with 10 bases left in between. The CDR3 DNA is TGTGCCAGCAGCCCTGAGGGCACCTACGAGCAGTACTTC. Protein product: CASSPEGTYEQYF. Full variable domain (outside the CDR3, taken from reference TRBV5-5 and TRBJ2-7): DAGVTQSPTHLIKTRGQQVTLRCSPISGHKSVSWYQQVLGQGPQFIFQYYEKEERGRGNFPDRFSARQFPNYSSELNVNALLLGDSALYLCASSPEGTYEQYFGPGTRLTVT.

The chain recombines TRBV28 with TRBJ2-1, with 8 bases lining up with TRBD1. Germline V gene sequence: CDR1 MDHEN, CDR2 SYDVKM. The length of the CDR3 is 16 residues. The V gene end was trimmed by 5 bases and the J gene end by 5 bases; junction bases not matched to a gene: 11. CDR3 loop: CASSQAVDRENNEQFF. The CDR3, as DNA: TGTGCCAGCAGTCAGGCGGTGGACAGGGAGAACAATGAGCAGTTCTTC.

This sequence joins TRBV4-1 and TRBJ2-7, with 8 positions matching TRBD2. This CDR3 contains 18 residues. From germline, CDR1 is MGHRA and CDR2 YSYEKL. V lost 0 bases, J lost 2 bases, and 12 bases stayed unmatched. The CDR3 DNA is TGCGCCAGCAGCCAAGATTCGCGAGCGGGAGCGGGGGCCTACGAGCAGTACTTC. It translates to CASSQDSRAGAGAYEQYF.

The chain employs TRBV19 and TRBJ2-1; tentatively, D is TRBD2 (6 bases). The CDR3 contains 17 residues. In germline, CDR1 is LNHDA, CDR2 SQIVND (reference sequence). The ends were cut back, 0 bases at V and 8 bases at J, with 20 bases in the middle. CDR3 sequence (DNA): TGTGCCAGTAGTATAGATCGGCGGGGATCGGGTTTTGATGAGCAGTTCTTC. This sequence encodes CASSIDRRGSGFDEQFF.